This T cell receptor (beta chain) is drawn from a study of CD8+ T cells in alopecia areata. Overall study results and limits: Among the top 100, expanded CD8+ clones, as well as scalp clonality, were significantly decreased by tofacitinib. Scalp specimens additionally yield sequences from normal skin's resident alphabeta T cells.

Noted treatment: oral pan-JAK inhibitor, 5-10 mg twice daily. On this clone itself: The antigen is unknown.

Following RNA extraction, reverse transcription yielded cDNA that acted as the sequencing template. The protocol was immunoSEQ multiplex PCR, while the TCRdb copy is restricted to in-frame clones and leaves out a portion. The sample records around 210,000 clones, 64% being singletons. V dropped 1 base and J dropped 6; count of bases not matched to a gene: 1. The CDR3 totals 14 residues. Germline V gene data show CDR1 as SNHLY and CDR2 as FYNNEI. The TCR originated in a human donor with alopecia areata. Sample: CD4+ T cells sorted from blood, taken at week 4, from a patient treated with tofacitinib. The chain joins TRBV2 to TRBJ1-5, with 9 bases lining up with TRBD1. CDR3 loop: CASSEGGQGQPQHF. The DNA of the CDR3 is TGTGCCAGCAGTGAAGGGGGACAGGGTCAGCCCCAGCATTTT.